Below, 22 T cell receptor beta chains from the same sample are listed, as sequenced in a study of blood T cell repertoires in COVID-19. Clones were sequenced by immunoSEQ multiplex PCR, and TCRdb holds only the in-frame ones, with some missing. The sample lists 150,000 or so clones; around 82% were seen once. Sequencing was carried out using peripheral blood. All receptors come from a man between 60 and 75 years old with active or convalescent COVID-19.

The chain is built from TRBV6-5 and TRBJ1-1; 8 bases are a match to TRBD1. The V and J ends lost 7 bases and 5 bases, in that order; junction bases with no gene match: 6. This CDR3 spans 13 amino acids. Germline values: CDR1 MNHEY, CDR2 SVGAGI. The CDR3 reads CASKDREDTEAFF. The CDR3 DNA reads TGTGCCAGCAAGGACAGGGAAGATACTGAAGCTTTCTTT.

J is TRBJ2-3 and V is TRBV2, with 7 bases matching TRBD2. The CDR3 sequence is 14 residues long. Losses at the gene ends were 5 bases for V and 0 bases for J; bases not matched to a gene: 2. Germline V gene lookup returns CDR1 SNHLY and CDR2 FYNNEI. The CDR3 is CASSPGLSTDTQYF. CDR3 coding DNA: TGTGCCAGCAGTCCGGGACTAAGCACAGATACGCAGTATTTT.

The V gene is TRBV14, the J gene TRBJ1-1; 8 bases match TRBD1. The CDR3 sequence is 14 residues long. Germline CDR1 reads SGHDN; CDR2 reads FVKESK. Unmatched junction bases numbered 1, after V lost 4 bases and J lost 0 bases. The CDR3 spells CASSLTGVNTEAFF. CDR3 sequence (DNA): TGTGCCAGCAGCCTGACAGGGGTGAACACTGAAGCTTTCTTT.

The V and J genes are TRBV27 and TRBJ1-6; TRBD1 might be the D (5 bases). The germline CDR1 and CDR2 sequences are MNHEY and SMNVEV (reference sequence). The CDR3 spans 14 residues. The ends were cut back, 5 bases at V and 6 bases at J, with 11 bases in the middle. The CDR3 is CASSLQGVNSPLHF. The CDR3 DNA reads TGTGCCAGCAGTCTCCAGGGTGTTAATTCACCCCTCCACTTT.

This clone was seen more than once but under ten times. The genes are TRBV14 and TRBJ2-7, with 8 bases matching TRBD2. Germline V gene sequence: CDR1 SGHDN, CDR2 FVKESK. This CDR3 is built from 12 residues. V lost 2 bases, J lost 12 bases, and 6 bases stayed unmatched. CDR3 sequence reads: CASSQRIAGLYF. CDR3 DNA sequence: TGTGCCAGCAGCCAACGGATAGCGGGACTGTACTTC.

This clone was seen a handful of times. The rearrangement uses TRBV19 and TRBJ2-2; no firm D call. The CDR3 runs 15 residues. CDR1 is LNHDA, CDR2 SQIVND, per germline (reference sequence). The germline V and J ends were trimmed by 6 bases and 3 bases, with 14 bases remaining between them. CDR3 amino acids: CASSPLESHTGELFF. CDR3 nucleotides: TGTGCCAGTAGCCCCTTAGAGTCCCACACCGGGGAGCTGTTTTTT.

The chain uses TRBV5-4 and TRBJ2-7, with D possibly matching TRBD2 (5 bases). The V gene lost 0 bases and the J gene lost 5 bases, with 12 bases spanning the gap. The CDR3 has 14 residues. CDR1 and CDR2 (germline): SGHNT, YYREEE (reference sequence). CDR3 region: CASSLGGFGNEQYF. CDR3 nucleotides: TGTGCCAGCAGCTTGGGAGGGTTCGGCAACGAGCAGTACTTC.

This clone has only a few counts. This chain links TRBV28 with TRBJ2-5; 7 bases agree with TRBD1. Germline V gene data show CDR1 as MDHEN and CDR2 as SYDVKM. The length of the CDR3 is 16 residues. The junction had 13 bases not matched to a gene; V was cut back by 5 bases and J by 4 bases. Here the CDR3 reads CASSAHDRDLRETQYF. The CDR3, as DNA: TGTGCCAGCAGTGCTCATGACAGGGACCTTCGAGAGACCCAGTACTTC.

The chain combines TRBV13 with TRBJ2-1; no clear D. In germline, CDR1 is PRHDT, CDR2 FYEKMQ (reference sequence). The CDR3 consists of 13 residues. V was cut by 1 base and J by 8 bases, with 9 bases left in between. As DNA, the CDR3 is TGTGCCAGCAGCTTAGAGTTGGGCCATGAGCAGTTCTTC. The encoded protein is CASSLELGHEQFF.

The CDR3 coding sequence is TGTGCCATCAGTGAGCAACTAGCGGGAGAGATGGGGCAGTTCTTC. Translated, it gives CAISEQLAGEMGQFF. This chain uses TRBV10-3 with TRBJ2-1; 11 nucleotides match TRBD2. With V trimmed by 2 bases and J by 12 bases, 9 bases remained unmatched. In germline, CDR1 is ENHRY, CDR2 SYGVKD. CDR3 length equals 15 residues.

The chain joins TRBV28 to TRBJ2-3; possibly TRBD2 for D (5 bases). The germline V and J ends were trimmed by 6 bases and 6 bases, with 19 bases remaining between them. The CDR3 spans 15 residues. The germline V gene encodes CDR1 MDHEN and CDR2 SYDVKM. DNA of the CDR3: TGTGCCAGCAGCCGTTCGGACTCCCAAAGGGATACGCAGTATTTT. Residues: CASSRSDSQRDTQYF.

The chain recombines TRBV14 with TRBJ1-3, with D hard to call. Germline lookup yields CDR1 SGHDN and CDR2 FVKESK. This CDR3 contains 15 residues. V was trimmed by 0 bases and J by 8 bases, leaving 14 bases between them. The CDR3 reads CASSQDRPPRDTIYF. The CDR3 bases are TGTGCCAGCAGCCAAGATCGCCCCCCGAGGGACACCATATATTTT. The full variable domain, in which reference TRBV14 and TRBJ1-3 provide the parts outside the CDR3, is EAGVTQFPSHSVIEKGQTVTLRCDPISGHDNLYWYRRVMGKEIKFLLHFVKESKQDESGMPNNRFLAERTGGTYSTLKVQPAELEDSGVYFCASSQDRPPRDTIYFGEGSWLTVV.

This rearrangement joins TRBV6-2 or TRBV6-3 to TRBJ2-3; D is possibly TRBD2 (5 bases). CDR1 is MNHEY, CDR2 SVGEGT, per germline. Trimming cost V 0 bases and J 4 bases, with 11 bases left between them. This CDR3 contains 15 residues. CDR3 sequence (DNA): TGTGCCAGCAGTTACTCGACGGGAATGGCAGATACGCAGTATTTT. Translated, it gives CASSYSTGMADTQYF.

This rearrangement joins TRBV9 to TRBJ2-1, with a weak D call TRBD2 (6 bases). The length of the CDR3 is 16 residues. Germline CDR1 reads SGDLS; CDR2 reads YYNGEE. V was clipped by 3 bases and J by 6 bases, with 19 bases between them. The CDR3 DNA reads as TGTGCCAGCAGCGCAACCCTCGGGGACGGGGGCAATGAGCAGTTCTTC. It specifies CASSATLGDGGNEQFF.

The chain carries TRBV28 and TRBJ1-2, with 10 bases lining up with TRBD1. The ends lost 3 bases at V and 7 bases at J; junction bases unmatched: 8. Germline CDR1 MDHEN, CDR2 SYDVKM. The CDR3 has 15 amino acids. CDR3 coding DNA: TGTGCCAGCAGTTTTCGGCTCGGGACAGGGGCTGGCTACACCTTC. Its protein product is CASSFRLGTGAGYTF.

The chain uses TRBV24-1 and TRBJ2-3, with a weak D call TRBD2 (5 bases). V lost 4 bases and J 2 bases, leaving 12 bases between the germline ends. CDR3 length equals 15 residues. Germline CDR1 and CDR2: KGHDR and SFDVKD. CDR3 loop: CATSDRTEVTDTQYF. The CDR3 DNA reads TGTGCCACCAGTGACAGGACGGAGGTCACAGATACGCAGTATTTT.

The chain joins TRBV6-5 to TRBJ2-1, with 8 bases lining up with TRBD2. V was clipped by 6 bases and J by 7 bases; unmatched bases: 11. The CDR3 is 15 residues long. Germline CDR1 MNHEY, CDR2 SVGAGI. The CDR3 loop is CASRPTSAEVNEQFF. In DNA form, the CDR3 reads TGTGCCAGCAGACCGACTAGCGCCGAAGTGAATGAGCAGTTCTTC.

This clone was seen just once. V is TRBV5-1 and J is TRBJ2-5; the D gene is possibly TRBD1 (6 bases). V lost 5 bases to trimming and J lost 5 bases, with 16 bases between them. The CDR3 covers 14 residues. Germline V gene sequence: CDR1 SGHRS, CDR2 YFSETQ. The CDR3 nucleotides read TGCGCCAGCAGTCGGAACAGGGTCGGGGAGACCCAGTACTTC. Translating gives CASSRNRVGETQYF.

CDR3 region: CASSFGQINTEAFF. CDR3 DNA sequence: TGTGCCAGCAGCTTTGGACAGATAAACACTGAAGCTTTCTTT. This chain uses TRBV7-2 with TRBJ1-1; maybe TRBD1 (6 bases). CDR3 length: 14 residues. Trimming left V 3 bases short and J 2 bases short, with 10 bases between. Germline values: CDR1 SGHTA, CDR2 FQGNSA.

In the case of this clone: The same CDR3 arises from other DNA sequences in this sample as well. The genes are TRBV5-1 and TRBJ2-1; 13 bases line up with TRBD2. Germline V gives CDR1 SGHRS, CDR2 YFSETQ. CDR3 length: 15 residues. V shed 4 bases, J shed 8 bases, and the junction held 6 bases outside the gene matches. CDR3 nucleotides: TGCGCCAGCAGCCCTGGGACTAGCGGGACCCATGAGCAGTTCTTC. Protein sequence: CASSPGTSGTHEQFF.

Notes on this clone: Within the sample, other DNA sequences also encode this same CDR3. The chain joins TRBV24-1 to TRBJ1-2, with 11 bases lining up with TRBD1. CDR1 and CDR2 (germline): KGHDR, SFDVKD. V dropped 4 bases and J dropped 7; count of bases not matched to a gene: 4. CDR3 size: 14 residues. CDR3 sequence: CATSDSGTGGGYTF. The CDR3 DNA reads TGTGCCACCAGTGACTCCGGGACAGGGGGTGGCTACACCTTC.

The J gene is TRBJ1-1, the V gene TRBV4-1; D is possibly TRBD1 (6 bases). The germline CDR1 and CDR2 sequences are MGHRA and YSYEKL. V lost 0 bases and J lost 4, with 21 bases in between. The CDR3 spans 18 residues. The CDR3 DNA reads as TGCGCCAGCAGCCAAGAAAAGAATGGCAGGGGACCTCGCACTGAAGCTTTCTTT. It yields the protein CASSQEKNGRGPRTEAFF.